Listed here is a single T cell receptor (beta chain). The sample belongs to a study of shared clonotypes between healthy human individuals. Naive CD8 populations comprised CD45RO-negative cells positively selected for CCR7, excluding terminally differentiated effector memory CD45RA+ cells. CDR3 length: 16 residues. CDR1 SGHDN and CDR2 FVKESK come from the germline V gene. The V segment lost 3 bases and the J segment 5 bases; nucleotides outside the gene matches: 12. Generated by immunoSEQ multiplex PCR, the TCRdb table keeps only in-frame clones and is missing some. The sample gives roughly 590,000 clones, 95% of which show up once; 0.085% to 0.11% is in the top ten.

The sequence derives from a woman under 40 in good health. The specimen was naive CD8+ T cells sorted from blood. The chain has TRBV14 and TRBJ2-5, with 7 positions matching TRBD2. The CDR3 region has the DNA TGTGCCAGCAGCCACACCTGGGGGGAGGGCCATGAGACCCAGTACTTC. Its translation is CASSHTWGEGHETQYF.